The 31 T cell receptor beta chains listed next were all sequenced from one sample in a study of liver allograft versus peripheral blood T cells. About the study: Recipients' peripheral blood supplied the T cell receptor repertoires against which those in transplanted livers were compared.

TCRdb ran MiXCR on the reads and lists one entry per CDR3 protein. The sample has 14,000 or so distinct CDR3 sequences; about 20% are singletons. The source is a human patient who had a liver transplant. Some T cells may be the graft donor's.

This clonotype is medium-sized. The chain is built from TRBV19 and TRBJ1-2; 9 nucleotides line up with TRBD1. V shed 7 bases, J shed 4 bases, and the junction held 19 bases outside the gene matches. Germline V gives CDR1 LNHDA, CDR2 SQIVND (reference sequence). This CDR3 spans 18 amino acids. The CDR3 DNA reads as TGTGCCAGTACCCTTGAGGCCGAAACCGGGACAGGGTTCTATGGCTACACCTTC. The encoded protein is CASTLEAETGTGFYGYTF.

This clonotype was counted many times. The chain couples TRBV19 to TRBJ1-3; no firm D call. This CDR3 spans 15 amino acids. Germline values: CDR1 LNHDA, CDR2 SQIVND (reference sequence). Trimming stripped 5 bases from V and 2 bases from J, with 13 bases between. CDR3 in DNA: TGTGCCAGTAGTCCCCCGTGGAAGGCTGGAAACACCATATATTTT. Amino acid sequence: CASSPPWKAGNTIYF.

In this sample, this clonotype turned up a few times. The chain links TRBV5-5 to TRBJ1-3; D is possibly TRBD1 (5 bases). This CDR3 is built from 15 residues. Germline loops: CDR1 SGHKS, CDR2 YYEKEE (reference sequence). With 5 bases removed from V and 0 bases from J, the gap between germline ends came to 12 bases. CDR3 nucleotide sequence: TGTGCCAGCAGGAGAGGGGATAGCTCTGGAAACACCATATATTTT. It yields the protein CASRRGDSSGNTIYF.

This clonotype was seen at least ten times. The chain couples TRBV29-1 to TRBJ2-4; a weak D match, TRBD1 (5 bases). CDR3 length: 12 residues. V was cut by 3 bases and J by 9 bases, with 12 bases left in between. Germline V gives CDR1 SQVTM, CDR2 ANQGSEA. The CDR3 sequence: CSVERQSGIQYF. The CDR3 DNA follows: TGCAGCGTTGAGAGACAGTCCGGCATTCAGTACTTC.

This clonotype was seen many times. The chain couples TRBV18 to TRBJ1-4, with D tentatively TRBD1 (5 bases). V was cut by 6 bases and J by 3 bases, with 14 bases left in between. Per germline, CDR1 KGHSH and CDR2 LQKENI. CDR3 length: 15 residues. The CDR3 nucleotides read TGTGCCAGCTCTACCGGGGCCGGGGCTAATGAAAAACTGTTTTTT. Its translation: CASSTGAGANEKLFF.

This clonotype was seen at least ten times. The V and J genes are TRBV19 and TRBJ1-2; 7 nucleotides match TRBD1. The CDR3 is 11 amino acids. Germline CDR1 and CDR2: LNHDA and SQIVND (reference sequence). Unmatched junction bases numbered 2, after V lost 7 bases and J lost 6 bases. Here the CDR3 reads CASKDRHGYTF. CDR3 DNA: TGTGCCAGTAAGGACAGGCATGGCTACACCTTC.

This clonotype was recorded at least ten times. The V gene is TRBV7-9, the J gene TRBJ1-1; perhaps TRBD1 as D (6 bases). This CDR3 contains 15 residues. Between the trimmed V and J ends, which lost 4 bases and 3 bases, there was a span of 15 bases. Per the germline V gene, CDR1 is SEHNR and CDR2 is FQNEAQ (reference sequence). CDR3 residues: CASSSTGSSDTEAFF. The CDR3 DNA reads TGTGCCAGCAGCTCGACAGGATCAAGCGACACTGAAGCTTTCTTT.

This clonotype was detected ten times or more. The CDR3 loop is CASSEGLKEKLFF. CDR3 bases: TGTGCCAGTAGTGAGGGGTTAAAAGAAAAACTGTTTTTT. The chain couples TRBV19 to TRBJ1-4, with D maybe TRBD1 (5 bases). Germline V gene lookup returns CDR1 LNHDA and CDR2 SQIVND (reference sequence). Trimming took 5 bases from V and 8 from J, leaving 12 bases between them. This CDR3 spans 13 amino acids.

This clonotype was counted at least ten times. V is TRBV19 and J is TRBJ2-1, with TRBD2 matching 12 bases. V trimming: 6 bases; J trimming: 7 bases; junction bases outside the gene matches: 4. In germline, CDR1 is LNHDA, CDR2 SQIVND (reference sequence). The CDR3 has 14 residues. The CDR3 bases are TGTGCCAGTAGCCCTAGCGGGGGGGCGAATGAGCAGTTCTTC. Its protein is CASSPSGGANEQFF.

Only a few counts were recorded for this clonotype. The V and J genes are TRBV7-9 and TRBJ1-5; no definite D call. The V and J ends lost 5 bases and 6 bases respectively, with 11 bases between them. The germline V gene has CDR1 SEHNR and CDR2 FQNEAQ (reference sequence). The CDR3 has 13 amino acids. The CDR3 nucleotides are TGTGCCAGCAGCCAGGCGGGGTTTCAGCCCCAGCATTTT. Translated, it gives CASSQAGFQPQHF.

V usage is TRBV10-3 and J usage is TRBJ1-3; D is perhaps TRBD1 (6 bases). Trimming took off 7 bases at V and 6 bases at J, with 13 bases between the two ends. This CDR3 is 13 amino acids long. Germline CDR1 is ENHRY and CDR2 is SYGVKD. In DNA, the CDR3 is TGTGCCATCACAAGGGGGGAAGAAAACACCATATATTTT. Translation gives CAITRGEENTIYF.

The chain recombines TRBV20-1 with TRBJ1-2, with 7 bases that match TRBD1. CDR1 and CDR2 (germline): DFQATT, SNEGSKA (reference sequence). V lost 6 bases to trimming and J lost 4 bases; unmatched junction nucleotides: 8. This CDR3 has 13 residues. This chain's CDR3 is CSAQGGSLYGYTF. In DNA form, the CDR3 reads TGCAGTGCGCAAGGGGGCTCCCTCTATGGCTACACCTTC.

The CDR3 nucleotides read TGCAGTGCTAGTAGGGATGGCAATCAGCCCCAGCATTTT. Protein sequence: CSASRDGNQPQHF. V and J are TRBV20-1 and TRBJ1-5; no firm D call. In germline, CDR1 is DFQATT, CDR2 SNEGSKA (reference sequence). The V gene lost 3 bases and the J gene lost 2 bases, with 8 bases spanning the gap. The CDR3 runs to 13 residues.

The rearrangement links TRBV19 to TRBJ1-3; 7 nucleotides agree with TRBD1. J was trimmed by 0 bases and V by 6 bases; bases with no gene match: 11. The CDR3 is 17 residues long. Germline CDR1 is LNHDA and CDR2 is SQIVND (reference sequence). The CDR3 sequence: CASSPRGSLPSGNTIYF. The CDR3 nucleotides are TGTGCCAGTAGCCCCAGGGGGTCTCTCCCCTCTGGAAACACCATATATTTT. The full variable domain, rest sourced from reference TRBV19 and TRBJ1-3, is DGGITQSPKYLFRKEGQNVTLSCEQNLNHDAMYWYRQDPGQGLRLIYYSQIVNDFQKGDIAEGYSVSREKKESFPLTVTSAQKNPTAFYLCASSPRGSLPSGNTIYFGEGSWLTVV.

In this sample, this clonotype is medium-sized. The chain combines TRBV6-5 with TRBJ1-2; D ambiguous. Germline lookup yields CDR1 MNHEY and CDR2 SVGAGI. V was cut by 1 base and J by 8 bases, with 14 bases left in between. The CDR3 extends over 14 amino acids. The DNA of the CDR3 is TGTGCCAGCAGTTACTGGGATCAAAAGGGAGGCTACACCTTC. It encodes CASSYWDQKGGYTF.

By its share, this clonotype is medium-sized (0.01 to 0.1%). The chain employs TRBV10-3 and TRBJ1-1; TRBD1 is a possible D gene (6 bases). Germline CDR1 and CDR2: ENHRY and SYGVKD. The CDR3 covers 16 residues. V lost 4 bases to trimming and J lost 1 base, with 16 bases between them. As DNA, the CDR3 is TGTGCCATCAGTGGAGGAATGGGCAGGGGGAACACTGAAGCTTTCTTT. As protein: CAISGGMGRGNTEAFF.

A note on this clonotype: A clone one base away is much larger, so this may be a read error. CDR3 DNA: TGTGCCAGCAGTCTGAACGGGGTTAGTCAGCCCCAGCATTTT. It translates to CASSLNGVSQPQHF. This chain uses TRBV6-5 with TRBJ1-5; D is undetermined. V was trimmed by 5 bases and J by 6 bases, leaving 14 bases between them. CDR3 size: 14 residues. CDR1 is MNHEY, CDR2 SVGAGI, per germline.

The genes are TRBV10-3 and TRBJ1-2, with 7 bases identical to TRBD1. CDR3 length equals 17 residues. Germline loops: CDR1 ENHRY, CDR2 SYGVKD. Trimming took 2 bases from V and 6 from J; bases not matched to a gene: 15. CDR3 sequence (DNA): TGTGCCATCAGTGAGCCTTCCCTTGACAGGGTGCGGGATGGCTACACCTTC. Its translation: CAISEPSLDRVRDGYTF.

This clonotype was observed at least ten times. The CDR3 coding sequence is TGTGCCAGCAGCTGGACAGGGAAAGGAGATTCACCCCTCCACTTT. It translates to CASSWTGKGDSPLHF. The rearrangement joins TRBV6-5 to TRBJ1-6; 8 nucleotides align to TRBD1. The CDR3 is made up of 15 amino acids. After removal of 6 bases from V and 8 bases from J, the junction contained 9 bases not matched to a gene. Germline CDR1 and CDR2: MNHEY and SVGAGI.

V is TRBV6-5 and J is TRBJ1-3, with D possibly being TRBD1 (5 bases). The CDR3 length is 14 residues. Germline V gives CDR1 MNHEY, CDR2 SVGAGI. Trimming removed 2 bases from V and 0 bases from J, with 5 bases in between. The CDR3: CASSYGGSGNTIYF. In nucleotides, the CDR3 is TGTGCCAGCAGTTACGGGGGCTCTGGAAACACCATATATTTT.

Only a few counts were recorded for this clonotype. This chain uses TRBV25-1 with TRBJ2-7; 8 bases are shared with TRBD2. Germline CDR1 reads MGHDK; CDR2 reads SYGVNS. The CDR3 runs to 16 residues. The J segment lost 2 bases and the V segment lost 3 bases, leaving 9 bases of the junction unmatched. The CDR3 spells CASSDPHLSGAYEQYF. CDR3 DNA: TGTGCCAGCAGTGACCCTCACCTTAGCGGGGCCTACGAGCAGTACTTC.

The chain uses TRBV29-1 and TRBJ1-2; 11 nucleotides agree with TRBD1. Germline CDR1 reads SQVTM; CDR2 reads ANQGSEA. V shed 4 bases, J shed 8 bases, and the junction held 3 bases outside the gene matches. The CDR3 has 12 amino acids. CDR3 residues: CSVARTGGGYTF. In DNA, the CDR3 is TGCAGCGTTGCTAGGACAGGGGGCGGCTACACCTTC.

This clonotype has a count of ten or more. This chain uses TRBV11-1 with TRBJ1-2, with D possibly being TRBD1 (6 bases). The CDR3 loop spans 14 amino acids. In germline, CDR1 is SGHAT, CDR2 FQDESV (reference sequence). V shed 8 bases and J shed 6 bases, with 19 bases lying between them. The CDR3, as DNA: TGTGCCAGCGGGACAACCGGGACGGATAATGGCTACACCTTC. It codes for CASGTTGTDNGYTF.

This clonotype is medium-sized by share. V gene TRBV27 combines with J gene TRBJ1-1; TRBD1 might be the D (5 bases). The germline V gene has CDR1 MNHEY and CDR2 SMNVEV (reference sequence). V lost 7 bases and J lost 6, with 21 bases in between. The CDR3 length is 15 residues. The CDR3 sequence: CASTSSGEGSSEAFF. The CDR3 bases are TGTGCCAGCACTTCTAGTGGCGAGGGGTCTTCTGAAGCTTTCTTT.

This clonotype is classed as medium-sized (0.01 to 0.1%). The CDR3 protein is CASSAGRSPATNEKLFF. The CDR3 nucleotides are TGTGCCAGTAGCGCCGGTCGTTCGCCCGCAACTAATGAAAAACTGTTTTTT. The chain is built from TRBV19 and TRBJ1-4; no reliable D call. With 6 bases removed from V and 0 bases from J, the gap between germline ends came to 17 bases. This CDR3 comprises 17 residues. From germline, CDR1 is LNHDA and CDR2 SQIVND (reference sequence).

This clonotype is medium-sized in the sample. J is TRBJ1-1 and V is TRBV6-6; D not certain. CDR3 length: 15 amino acids. The ends were cut back, 6 bases at V and 1 base at J, with 15 bases in the middle. Germline loops: CDR1 MNHNY, CDR2 SVGAGI (reference sequence). CDR3 bases: TGTGCCAGCAGCCCGCCCGGGGAGGGGAACACTGAAGCTTTCTTT. This translates into CASSPPGEGNTEAFF.

This clonotype was recorded many times. The chain carries TRBV10-3 and TRBJ2-7; D gene uncertain. This CDR3 has 14 residues. Trimming took off 3 bases at V and 9 bases at J, with 18 bases between the two ends. Germline V gene data show CDR1 as ENHRY and CDR2 as SYGVKD. Here the CDR3 DNA reads TGTGCCATCAGTGACGAGGTCGATCCTAAAGGGCAGTACTTC. Its translation: CAISDEVDPKGQYF.

This clonotype is deemed medium-sized. The chain employs TRBV6-1 and TRBJ1-2, with a weak D call TRBD1 (6 bases). Looked up from germline, CDR1 is MNHNS and CDR2 is SASEGT. This CDR3 comprises 12 residues. The V and J ends lost 5 bases and 8 bases respectively, with 12 bases between them. CDR3 nucleotides: TGTGCCAGCAGTCCACAGGGCTTCGGCTACACCTTC. Translating it yields CASSPQGFGYTF.

In its sample, this clonotype was seen many times. This chain links TRBV19 with TRBJ1-6; maybe TRBD1 (5 bases). This CDR3 contains 13 residues. The V end was cut by 10 bases, the J end by 5 bases, with 12 bases between. Looked up from germline, CDR1 is LNHDA and CDR2 is SQIVND (reference sequence). CDR3 sequence (DNA): TGTGCCACCCAGACAGCCCATAATTCACCCCTCCACTTT. This encodes CATQTAHNSPLHF.

By proportion, this clonotype is medium-sized. Without the conserved terminal phenylalanine or tryptophan, this CDR3 likely stems from a read error. It is unclear where the CDR3 begins or ends on the DNA, so no DNA is shown, and the CDR3 is as TCRdb lists it. The J gene is TRBJ1-1, the V gene TRBV6-6; no DNA check was done on the table's D call, TRBD1. Germline CDR1 is MNHNY and CDR2 is SVGAGI (reference sequence). 10 amino acids form the CDR3, both terminal residues included. CDR3 in amino acids: CASSYGQGAL.

This clonotype is judged medium-sized (0.01 to 0.1%). This chain links TRBV27 with TRBJ1-3; D is undetermined. The V gene's germline CDR1 is MNHEY and CDR2 SMNVEV (reference sequence). V was trimmed by 1 base and J by 4 bases, leaving 8 bases between them. The CDR3 has 14 amino acids. The CDR3 here is CASSLYGVGNTIYF. DNA of the CDR3: TGTGCCAGCAGTTTATATGGGGTCGGAAACACCATATATTTT.